This T cell receptor (beta chain) was captured by sequencing in a study of early T cells in non-severe SARS-CoV-2 infection. In this sample, this clonotype turned up a few times. Trimming removed 5 bases from V and 7 bases from J; junction bases left unmatched: 23. CDR3 size: 18 residues. Germline loops: CDR1 SGHTA, CDR2 FQGNSA. Unique molecular identifier tags were affixed to discrete cDNA molecules. TCRdb used MiXCR to reprocess the 5' RACE reads, holding one entry per CDR3 protein. The table has approximately 66,000 distinct CDR3 sequences, around 13% seen once. The source is an adult who was a healthcare worker with PCR-confirmed SARS-CoV-2 infection or an uninfected control (not recorded which). The sequencing input was whole blood. The gene calls are TRBV7-2 and TRBJ2-7; 7 bases agree with TRBD2. The CDR3 DNA follows: TGTGCCAGCAGCCCACTCTCCTTGGGAGCCAGCGGGACGGGGGAGCAGTACTTC. It encodes CASSPLSLGASGTGEQYF.